The 19 T cell receptor beta chains listed next were all sequenced from one sample in a study of cytomegalovirus exposure and HLA in healthy donors. The primer mix had 60 Vbeta and 13 Jbeta primers. Using immunoSEQ multiplex PCR, the repertoire was profiled, and TCRdb retains in-frame clones only, with some absent. Of 30,000 to 40,000 clones in the sample, about 79% were seen once. The sample comprised PBMCs. The receptors were sampled from a woman aged 18 to 35 in good health and CMV-seronegative.

The chain has TRBV7-2 and TRBJ1-3; no reliable D call. CDR1 and CDR2 (germline): SGHTA, FQGNSA. Trimming cost V 4 bases and J 1 base, with 8 bases left between them. The CDR3 has 14 residues. CDR3 in DNA: TGTGCCAGCAGCTCGCCAGCGTCTGGAAACACCATATATTTT. It yields the protein CASSSPASGNTIYF.

This clone occurred a few times. This chain links TRBV7-2 with TRBJ1-6; D gene uncertain. Trimming took 3 bases from V and 7 from J, leaving 4 bases between them. This CDR3 has 12 residues. CDR1 is SGHTA and CDR2 is FQGNSA in the germline V gene. CDR3 loop: CASSLTNSPLHF. In DNA, the CDR3 is TGTGCCAGCAGCTTGACAAATTCACCCCTCCACTTT.

This clone was seen just once. The chain combines TRBV11-2 with TRBJ1-6; a possible D gene is TRBD1 (6 bases). V lost 3 bases to trimming and J lost 8 bases, with 11 bases between them. Germline V gene sequence: CDR1 SGHAT, CDR2 FQNNGV. This CDR3 contains 14 residues. CDR3 DNA sequence: TGTGCCAGCAGCTTGCTCCAGGGGCATTCACCCCTCCACTTT. This sequence encodes CASSLLQGHSPLHF.

This clone showed up just once. This sequence joins TRBV11-2 and TRBJ2-3, with TRBD2 identical over 8 bases. The CDR3 length is 15 residues. The germline V gene has CDR1 SGHAT and CDR2 FQNNGV. After removal of 5 bases from V and 2 bases from J, the junction contained 6 bases not matched to a gene. The CDR3 sequence: CASSPTSANTDTQYF. CDR3 in DNA: TGTGCCAGCAGCCCGACTAGCGCTAACACAGATACGCAGTATTTT.

With regard to this clone: One end of the junction does not line up with germline, which may come from a read error. This chain links TRBV7-9 with TRBJ1-5; D is uncertain. CDR1 and CDR2 (germline): SEHNR, FQNEAQ (reference sequence). The CDR3 length is 12 residues. CDR3 amino acids: CSSRNFDTVQHF. CDR3 DNA: TGTTCCAGCAGGAACTTTGACACGGTCCAGCATTTT.

This chain links TRBV6-5 with TRBJ2-5, with 11 bases fitting TRBD1. The J call may be incorrect, as the DNA end agrees better with TRBJ2-7. The CDR3 sequence is 13 residues long. Germline CDR1 and CDR2: MNHEY and SVGAGI. The CDR3 nucleotides are TGTGCCAGCAGCTGGACAGGGGGCCACGAGCAGTACTTC. Encoded protein: CASSWTGGHEQYF.

This chain links TRBV19 with TRBJ2-3; 9 bases align to TRBD1. Germline V gene lookup returns CDR1 LNHDA and CDR2 SQIVND (reference sequence). V lost 5 bases to trimming and J lost 9 bases; unmatched junction nucleotides: 15. The CDR3 loop spans 16 amino acids. CDR3 sequence reads: CASSFVLGQGLYTQYF. The CDR3 nucleotides read TGTGCCAGTAGTTTCGTGTTGGGACAGGGACTTTACACGCAGTATTTT.

V and J are TRBV7-9 and TRBJ2-7, with 13 nucleotides matching TRBD2. This CDR3 spans 15 amino acids. Germline V gene sequence: CDR1 SEHNR, CDR2 FQNEAQ (reference sequence). Germline trimming cut 5 bases from V and 3 bases from J; bases unmatched to any gene: 4. The CDR3 nucleotides read TGTGCCAGCAGCAGGACTAGCGGGAGAGACTACGAGCAGTACTTC. Encoded protein: CASSRTSGRDYEQYF. The full variable domain, rest sourced from reference TRBV7-9 and TRBJ2-7, is DTGVSQNPRHKITKRGQNVTFRCDPISEHNRLYWYRQTLGQGPEFLTYFQNEAQLEKSRLLSDRFSAERPKGSFSTLEIQRTEQGDSAMYLCASSRTSGRDYEQYFGPGTRLTVT.

In DNA, the CDR3 is TGTGCCAGCAGTGGTCGACGGGACAGTTTCTCTGGGGCCAACGTCCTGACTTTC. Its translation is CASSGRRDSFSGANVLTF. This chain uses TRBV25-1 with TRBJ2-6, with 7 bases lining up with TRBD1. Germline V gene data show CDR1 as MGHDK and CDR2 as SYGVNS. V gave up 4 bases and J gave up 0 bases; unmatched junction bases: 9. The length of the CDR3 is 18 residues. Filled out from reference TRBV25-1 and TRBJ2-6, the complete variable domain reads EADIYQTPRYLVIGTGKKITLECSQTMGHDKMYWYQQDPGMELHLIHYSYGVNSTEKGDLSSESTVSRIRTEHFPLTLESARPSHTSQYLCASSGRRDSFSGANVLTFGAGSRLTVL.

This chain joins TRBV10-3 and TRBJ2-2, with 10 bases matching TRBD2. Germline CDR1 and CDR2: ENHRY and SYGVKD. V lost 9 bases, J lost 6 bases, and 1 base stayed unmatched. The CDR3 contains 12 residues. CDR3 region: CAISGGSGELFF. CDR3 in DNA: TGTGCCATTAGCGGGGGGTCCGGGGAGCTGTTTTTT.

The chain has TRBV28 and TRBJ1-2, with 12 positions matching TRBD1. Germline V gene sequence: CDR1 MDHEN, CDR2 SYDVKM. The CDR3 length is 17 residues. The junction had 7 bases not matched to a gene; V was cut back by 0 bases and J by 5 bases. The CDR3 DNA reads TGTGCCAGCAGTTTATGGGGACAGGGGGCTATTAGGTATGGCTACACCTTC. Translating gives CASSLWGQGAIRYGYTF.

V gene TRBV27 combines with J gene TRBJ2-2; D perhaps matches TRBD1 (6 bases). Germline V lookup: CDR1 MNHEY, CDR2 SMNVEV (reference sequence). This CDR3 contains 14 residues. With 7 bases removed from V and 4 bases from J, the gap between germline ends came to 13 bases. The CDR3: CASIQLGGTGELFF. The DNA for the CDR3 is TGTGCCAGCATCCAACTAGGGGGCACCGGGGAGCTGTTTTTT.

V is TRBV6-6 and J is TRBJ1-1, with D tentatively TRBD1 (6 bases). Germline assignment: CDR1 MNHNY and CDR2 SVGAGI (reference sequence). Deletions cut 6 bases from V and 5 bases from J, with 19 bases between. This CDR3 is built from 15 residues. CDR3 sequence: CASSTGIGWETEAFF. The CDR3 DNA reads as TGTGCCAGCAGCACAGGGATTGGGTGGGAAACTGAAGCTTTCTTT.

The rearrangement uses TRBV29-1 and TRBJ1-4; 7 bases are shared with TRBD1. Germline V gives CDR1 SQVTM, CDR2 ANQGSEA. With V trimmed by 3 bases and J by 8 bases, 9 bases remained unmatched. This CDR3 comprises 14 residues. As DNA, the CDR3 is TGCAGCGTTGATTCCGGACAGGAATCCGAAAAACTGTTTTTT. Translating it yields CSVDSGQESEKLFF.

The rearrangement joins TRBV7-2 to TRBJ2-2; D possibly corresponds to TRBD1 (5 bases). Germline V gene lookup returns CDR1 SGHTA and CDR2 FQGNSA. The V end lost 4 bases, the J end lost 5 bases, and 11 bases lay between the germline ends. This CDR3 has 14 amino acids. The CDR3 nucleotides are TGTGCCAGCAGCTCTACAGGTGTAACCGGGGAGCTGTTTTTT. Protein sequence: CASSSTGVTGELFF. Full variable domain (missing parts from reference TRBV7-2 and TRBJ2-2): GAGVSQSPSNKVTEKGKDVELRCDPISGHTALYWYRQSLGQGLEFLIYFQGNSAPDKSGLPSDRFSAERTGGSVSTLTIQRTQQEDSAVYLCASSSTGVTGELFFGEGSRLTVL.

With respect to this clone: The junction departs from the called germline gene at one end, perhaps through a read error. The chain is built from TRBV5-1 and TRBJ1-2, with 11 bases matching TRBD1. This CDR3 contains 14 residues. The germline gives CDR1 SGHRS, CDR2 YFSETQ. DNA for the CDR3: TGCGCCAGCAGCCTCGGACAGGGGGCAAATGGCTACCCCTTC. Amino acid sequence: CASSLGQGANGYPF.

The chain combines TRBV30 with TRBJ2-5; 15 bases are a match to TRBD2. The better agreement between TRBJ2-7 and the DNA end casts doubt on the J call. The CDR3 extends over 16 amino acids. The germline V gene has CDR1 GTSNPN and CDR2 SVGIG (reference sequence). This chain's CDR3 is CAGTGTSGRSSYEQYF. For the CDR3, the DNA is TGTGCCGGAACCGGGACTAGCGGGAGGAGCTCCTACGAGCAGTACTTC.

The chain uses TRBV29-1 and TRBJ2-1, with D tentatively TRBD2 (5 bases). Germline lookup yields CDR1 SQVTM and CDR2 ANQGSEA. The germline V and J ends were trimmed by 0 bases and 4 bases, with 10 bases remaining between them. The CDR3 is 14 residues long. The CDR3 loop reads CSVEDLGEYNEQFF. As DNA, the CDR3 is TGCAGCGTTGAAGATCTTGGGGAGTACAATGAGCAGTTCTTC.

This clone appeared a few times. The chain uses TRBV2 and TRBJ1-4, with 8 nucleotides matching TRBD1. This CDR3 has 14 amino acids. Trimming took 6 bases from V and 7 from J; bases not matched to a gene: 7. The germline V gene has CDR1 SNHLY and CDR2 FYNNEI. The CDR3: CASSLQGGSEKLFF. As DNA, the CDR3 is TGTGCCAGCAGCCTACAGGGGGGCAGTGAAAAACTGTTTTTT.